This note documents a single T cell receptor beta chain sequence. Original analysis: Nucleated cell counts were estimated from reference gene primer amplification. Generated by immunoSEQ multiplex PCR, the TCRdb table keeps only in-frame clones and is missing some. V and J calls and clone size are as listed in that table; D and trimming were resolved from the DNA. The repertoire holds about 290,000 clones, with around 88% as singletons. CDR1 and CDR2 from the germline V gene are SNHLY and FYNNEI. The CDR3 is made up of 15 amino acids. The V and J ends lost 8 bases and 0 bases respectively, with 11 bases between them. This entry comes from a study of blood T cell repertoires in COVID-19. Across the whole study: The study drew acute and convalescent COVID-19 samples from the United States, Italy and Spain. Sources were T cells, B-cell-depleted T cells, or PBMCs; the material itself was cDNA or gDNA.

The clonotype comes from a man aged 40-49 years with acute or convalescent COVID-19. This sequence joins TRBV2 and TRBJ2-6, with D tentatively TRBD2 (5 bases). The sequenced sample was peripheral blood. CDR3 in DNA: TGTGCCAGCTCCCGAGAGGGCTCTGGGGCCAACGTCCTGACTTTC. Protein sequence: CASSREGSGANVLTF.